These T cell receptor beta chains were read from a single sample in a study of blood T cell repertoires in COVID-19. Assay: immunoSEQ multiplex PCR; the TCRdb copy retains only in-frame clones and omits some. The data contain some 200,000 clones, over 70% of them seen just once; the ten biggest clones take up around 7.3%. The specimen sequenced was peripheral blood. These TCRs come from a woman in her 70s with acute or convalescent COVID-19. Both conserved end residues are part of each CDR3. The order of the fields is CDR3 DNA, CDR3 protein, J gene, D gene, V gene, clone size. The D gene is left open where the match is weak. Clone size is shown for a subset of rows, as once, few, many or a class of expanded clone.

DNA: TGTGCCTGGAAGGAGACAGGGAGCGGCTATGGCTACACCTTC; CDR3: CAWKETGSGYGYTF; J: TRBJ1-2; D: TRBD1; V: TRBV30; size: -
DNA: TGTGCCTGGACTGATCAGGGAAATCAGCCCCAGCATTTT; CDR3: CAWTDQGNQPQHF; J: TRBJ1-5; D: -; V: TRBV30; size: few
DNA: TGTGCCAGCTCACCACAGCGGGGCACAGATACGCAGTATTTT; CDR3: CASSPQRGTDTQYF; J: TRBJ2-3; D: -; V: TRBV18; size: -
DNA: TGTGCCACGGGACTAGGAGGCGAGACCCAGTACTTC; CDR3: CATGLGGETQYF; J: TRBJ2-5; D: TRBD2; V: TRBV19; size: -
DNA: TGTGCCAGCAGCCGGACAGGGGGGACCAAAAACATTCAGTACTTC; CDR3: CASSRTGGTKNIQYF; J: TRBJ2-4; D: TRBD1; V: TRBV7-3; size: -
DNA: TGCGCCAGCAGCTCCATACTAGCGGGGGGCAATGAGCAGTTCTTC; CDR3: CASSSILAGGNEQFF; J: TRBJ2-1; D: TRBD2; V: TRBV5-1; size: -
DNA: TGTGCCAGCAGGGGACAGAGCTCAAACACTGAAGCTTTCTTT; CDR3: CASRGQSSNTEAFF; J: TRBJ1-1; D: TRBD1; V: TRBV6-6; size: -
DNA: TGCGCCAGCAGCCAAGAAGGGACAGTATATAATTCTGGGGCCAACGTCCTGACTTTC; CDR3: CASSQEGTVYNSGANVLTF; J: TRBJ2-6; D: TRBD1; V: TRBV4-3; size: -
DNA: TGTGCCATCAAGCAGGGAGGGAACACTGAAGCTTTCTTT; CDR3: CAIKQGGNTEAFF; J: TRBJ1-1; D: -; V: TRBV10-3; size: few
DNA: TGTGCCAGCACCTTAATGGGGGGGGGAGCAGATACGCAGTATTTT; CDR3: CASTLMGGGADTQYF; J: TRBJ2-3; D: TRBD2; V: TRBV11-2; size: once
DNA: TGCGCCAGCAGCTTGGCGACAACCTATTACTCAGATACGCAGTATTTT; CDR3: CASSLATTYYSDTQYF; J: TRBJ2-3; D: -; V: TRBV5-1; size: -